A single sample is the source of the 17 T cell receptor beta chains below, sequenced in a study of graft-versus-host responses after intestinal transplantation. The protocol was immunoSEQ multiplex PCR, while the TCRdb copy is restricted to in-frame clones and leaves out a portion. In the table there are some 14,000 clones, approximately 38% of which are singletons. The researchers put approximately 200,000 CFSE-labeled responder cells into plates with approximately 200,000 irradiated, violet-dye-labeled stimulator cells. Sequencing was performed on alloreactive CD8+ T cells from a mixed lymphocyte reaction culture, taken before intestinal transplant. As to subset: CFSE-low proliferating T cells sorted from approximately six-day pre-transplant mixed lymphocyte reaction (GvH or HvG direction). These receptors came from a human patient who received an intestinal transplant.

This chain uses TRBV6-5 with TRBJ2-7; tentative D call: TRBD1 (5 bases). Trimming left V 5 bases short and J 3 bases short, with 14 bases between. CDR3 length: 14 residues. Germline assignment: CDR1 MNHEY and CDR2 SVGAGI. The CDR3 region is CASSQGPVRYEQYF. CDR3 nucleotides: TGTGCCAGCAGTCAGGGCCCCGTGCGCTACGAGCAGTACTTC.

The rearrangement joins TRBV5-6 to TRBJ2-5; TRBD1 matches at 9 bases. Germline CDR1 is SGHDT and CDR2 is YYEEEE. This CDR3 is 12 amino acids long. The J segment lost 10 bases and the V segment lost 4 bases, leaving 5 bases of the junction unmatched. This chain's CDR3 is CASSPGQGSQYF. The CDR3 bases are TGTGCCAGCAGCCCGGGACAGGGAAGCCAGTACTTC.

This clone has more than one count but fewer than ten. The chain employs TRBV6-1 and TRBJ1-2; D is unresolved. The germline V and J ends were trimmed by 0 bases and 7 bases, with 21 bases remaining between them. The V gene's germline CDR1 is MNHNS and CDR2 SASEGT. The CDR3 contains 17 residues. The CDR3 sequence is CASSEALFVLIGGGYTF. CDR3 nucleotide sequence: TGTGCCAGCAGTGAAGCCCTATTCGTTCTAATCGGAGGTGGCTACACCTTC.

The gene calls are TRBV5-6 and TRBJ1-5; D is ambiguous. Germline lookup yields CDR1 SGHDT and CDR2 YYEEEE. The CDR3 consists of 13 residues. Trimming took 7 bases from V and 4 from J, leaving 12 bases between them. Here the CDR3 DNA reads TGTGCCAGCGGCACGGGAGGTAATCAGCCCCAGCATTTT. Translation gives CASGTGGNQPQHF.

This clone was recorded once. The V call is TRBV7-9, the J call TRBJ2-3; D unresolved. The CDR3 sequence is 16 residues long. Germline assignment: CDR1 SEHNR and CDR2 FQNEAQ (reference sequence). Trimming removed 1 base at V and 0 bases at J, with 11 bases between. This CDR3 reads CASSLGPETSTDTQYF. CDR3 in DNA: TGTGCCAGCAGCTTAGGACCAGAGACTAGCACAGATACGCAGTATTTT.

As DNA, the CDR3 is TGTGCCAGCAATCGGGGGTACACTGAAGCTTTCTTT. Translating it yields CASNRGYTEAFF. J is TRBJ1-1 and V is TRBV2, with a tentative D call TRBD1 (5 bases). The V end was cut by 7 bases, the J end by 3 bases, with 9 bases between. This CDR3 is 12 amino acids long. Germline V gives CDR1 SNHLY, CDR2 FYNNEI. Drawing the rest from reference TRBV2 and TRBJ1-1, the complete variable domain is EPEVTQTPSHQVTQMGQEVILRCVPISNHLYFYWYRQILGQKVEFLVSFYNNEISEKSEIFDDQFSVERPDGSNFTLKIRSTKLEDSAMYFCASNRGYTEAFFGQGTRLTVV.

The chain employs TRBV7-2 and TRBJ2-7; no clear D gene. Germline lookup yields CDR1 SGHTA and CDR2 FQGNSA. V was shortened by 0 bases and J by 2 bases, with 8 bases between the two germline ends. The CDR3 is 14 amino acids. The CDR3 nucleotides are TGTGCCAGCAGCTTAGCGCCAGTCCCCTACGAGCAGTACTTC. Protein: CASSLAPVPYEQYF.

In this sample, this clone turned up a few times. The genes are TRBV19 and TRBJ2-2, with TRBD1 as a possible D gene (6 bases). V was trimmed by 5 bases and J by 8 bases, leaving 33 bases between them. CDR1 and CDR2 from the germline V gene are LNHDA and SQIVND (reference sequence). CDR3 length: 20 residues. CDR3 bases: TGTGCCAGTAGTCCTTTAACTTCCGGGACAATACGAACCGGGGTGGGGGAGCTGTTTTTT. It translates to CASSPLTSGTIRTGVGELFF.

This clone has only a few counts. This chain joins TRBV11-2 and TRBJ1-1, with 8 positions matching TRBD1. The CDR3 is 14 residues long. Germline V CDR1 and CDR2: SGHAT, FQNNGV. V was clipped by 3 bases and J by 5 bases; unmatched bases: 5. CDR3 loop: CASSFIQGATEAFF. CDR3 in DNA: TGTGCCAGCAGCTTTATTCAGGGGGCAACTGAAGCTTTCTTT.

The rearrangement joins TRBV5-8 to TRBJ1-4, with a weak D call TRBD1 (6 bases). Trimming removed 6 bases from V and 6 bases from J, with 12 bases in between. Germline CDR1 reads SGHTS; CDR2 reads YDEGEE. This CDR3 spans 13 amino acids. The CDR3 sequence is CASTEGGDEKLFF. For the CDR3, the DNA is TGTGCCAGCACCGAGGGGGGGGATGAAAAACTGTTTTTT.

This clone was picked up one time. The chain has TRBV14 and TRBJ2-7; 8 positions agree with TRBD1. This CDR3 is 14 amino acids long. Germline assignment: CDR1 SGHDN and CDR2 FVKESK. The J segment lost 5 bases and the V segment lost 3 bases, leaving 6 bases of the junction unmatched. In DNA, the CDR3 is TGTGCCAGCAGCCACGGAGGACAGGGAGACGAGCAGTACTTC. Translating it yields CASSHGGQGDEQYF.

The chain links TRBV7-9 to TRBJ1-6; D unclear. Trimming stripped 4 bases from V and 14 bases from J, with 15 bases between. The CDR3 covers 13 residues. From germline, CDR1 is SEHNR and CDR2 FQNEAQ (reference sequence). The CDR3: CASSSPGDSSLHF. CDR3 DNA sequence: TGTGCCAGCAGCTCACCGGGAGATAGCTCCCTCCACTTT.

The V gene is TRBV6-1, the J gene TRBJ1-1; D call uncertain. V was trimmed by 5 bases and J by 7 bases, leaving 8 bases between them. Germline CDR1 MNHNS, CDR2 SASEGT. The CDR3 sequence is 11 residues long. In DNA form, the CDR3 reads TGTGCCAGCAGTACAGCTCTTGAAGCTTTCTTT. Translating gives CASSTALEAFF.

The CDR3 DNA follows: TGTGCCAGCAGTTACTCGCGGGAGACCCAGTACTTC. Encoded protein: CASSYSRETQYF. The V gene is TRBV6-5, the J gene TRBJ2-5; D unclear. Trimming left V 0 bases short and J 5 bases short, with 4 bases between. CDR1 is MNHEY, CDR2 SVGAGI, per germline. The CDR3 extends over 12 amino acids.

The rearrangement links TRBV5-4 to TRBJ2-7; 11 bases line up with TRBD1. This CDR3 has 14 residues. After removal of 4 bases from V and 4 bases from J, the junction contained 4 bases not matched to a gene. Germline values: CDR1 SGHNT, CDR2 YYREEE (reference sequence). The CDR3, as DNA: TGTGCCAGCAGCCGGACAGGGGGCGTGTACGAGCAGTACTTC. This codes for CASSRTGGVYEQYF.

This clone was counted a few times. V and J are TRBV10-3 and TRBJ1-3; TRBD1 is a possible D gene (6 bases). The CDR3 has 14 amino acids. CDR1 ENHRY and CDR2 SYGVKD come from the germline V gene. The V end lost 10 bases, the J end lost 1 base, and 14 bases lay between the germline ends. This chain's CDR3 is CARGQNGSGNTIYF. The CDR3 region has the DNA TGTGCCAGGGGGCAAAATGGGTCTGGAAACACCATATATTTT.

This sequence joins TRBV11-2 and TRBJ2-3; 7 nucleotides agree with TRBD2. The V segment lost 2 bases and the J segment 6 bases; nucleotides outside the gene matches: 8. Germline loops: CDR1 SGHAT, CDR2 FQNNGV. The length of the CDR3 is 15 residues. This CDR3 is CASSLLAETKDTQYF. The DNA of the CDR3 is TGTGCCAGCAGCTTACTAGCGGAGACCAAGGATACGCAGTATTTT.